The 17 T cell receptor beta chains given below trace back to one sample, sequenced in a study of long-term antiretroviral therapy in people with HIV. The libraries were made with immunoSEQ v3.0 at survey level. Profiling relied on immunoSEQ multiplex PCR, and the TCRdb table lists in-frame clones only, not all of them. The sample consists of 25,000 to 30,000 clones, over 85% of them appearing once. Sequences were derived from unsorted PBMCs, sampled 6.5 years after starting antiretroviral therapy. Receptors originate from a woman in her thirties or forties with HIV.

The rearrangement uses TRBV4-1 and TRBJ1-2; a weak D match, TRBD1 (5 bases). Trimming left V 1 base short and J 4 bases short, with 10 bases between. The CDR3 extends over 14 amino acids. In germline, CDR1 is MGHRA, CDR2 YSYEKL. CDR3 nucleotides: TGCGCCAGCAGCCAAGCGCAGGGAGGCTATGGCTACACCTTC. This translates into CASSQAQGGYGYTF.

The chain recombines TRBV14 with TRBJ2-6, with no clear D. With 1 base removed from V and 0 bases from J, the gap between germline ends came to 1 base. CDR1 is SGHDN and CDR2 is FVKESK in the germline V gene. The CDR3 runs to 14 residues. The CDR3 loop reads CASSQASGANVLTF. The CDR3 region has the DNA TGTGCCAGCAGCCAAGCCTCTGGGGCCAACGTCCTGACTTTC.

V usage is TRBV11-3 and J usage is TRBJ2-7; 7 nucleotides agree with TRBD1. This CDR3 spans 17 amino acids. Germline V gene data show CDR1 as SGHNT and CDR2 as YENEEA. The ends lost 5 bases at V and 6 bases at J; junction bases unmatched: 19. The CDR3: CASSQSRDSVGRFEQYF. DNA of the CDR3: TGTGCCAGCAGCCAGAGCCGGGACAGTGTTGGGCGTTTCGAGCAGTACTTC. The full variable domain, with the rest looked up from reference TRBV11-3 and TRBJ2-7, is EAGVVQSPRYKIIEKKQPVAFWCNPISGHNTLYWYLQNLGQGPELLIRYENEEAVDDSQLPKDRFSAERLKGVDSTLKIQPAELGDSAVYLCASSQSRDSVGRFEQYFGPGTRLTVT.

The gene calls are TRBV7-8 and TRBJ1-6; possible D gene TRBD1, 6 bases. Germline V gene lookup returns CDR1 SGHVS and CDR2 FQNEAQ. V lost 5 bases and J 8 bases, leaving 22 bases between the germline ends. This CDR3 comprises 17 residues. CDR3 protein: CASSLGTGTLPYSPLHF. CDR3 DNA: TGTGCCAGCAGCCTCGGTACAGGGACACTTCCCTATTCACCCCTCCACTTT.

The rearrangement links TRBV11-2 to TRBJ2-5; 11 bases are a match to TRBD1. This CDR3 has 17 amino acids. Germline V gene sequence: CDR1 SGHAT, CDR2 FQNNGV. V gave up 2 bases and J gave up 5 bases; unmatched junction bases: 10. CDR3 sequence reads: CASSLFSGQGALETQYF. CDR3 nucleotides: TGTGCCAGCAGCTTATTCTCCGGACAGGGGGCTTTGGAGACCCAGTACTTC.

The chain uses TRBV6-5 and TRBJ2-7; no definite D call. Germline CDR1 MNHEY, CDR2 SVGAGI. V shed 6 bases and J shed 8 bases, with 14 bases lying between them. This CDR3 has 12 amino acids. CDR3 sequence (DNA): TGTGCCAGCAGCCTCCCCACGGTCCAGCAGTACTTC. It is translated as CASSLPTVQQYF.

CDR3 protein: CASSQTPGSGYEQYF. The CDR3 bases are TGCGCCAGCAGCCAAACCCCGGGGTCGGGCTACGAGCAGTACTTC. V is TRBV4-3 and J is TRBJ2-7; tentative D call: TRBD2 (5 bases). The V end was cut by 2 bases, the J end by 3 bases, with 14 bases between. The CDR3 is 15 amino acids. Germline V gene sequence: CDR1 LGHNA, CDR2 YSLEER.

The V call is TRBV15, the J call TRBJ1-5; 8 nucleotides agree with TRBD1. The CDR3 is 16 amino acids. V was clipped by 1 base and J by 4 bases; unmatched bases: 6. Germline CDR1 is LNHNV and CDR2 is YYDKDF (reference sequence). As DNA, the CDR3 is TGTGCCACCAGCAGAGTAGGACAGGGACCGAATCAGCCCCAGCATTTT. This sequence encodes CATSRVGQGPNQPQHF.

The rearrangement uses TRBV7-8 and TRBJ2-1; 7 bases match TRBD2. The V segment lost 1 base and the J segment 4 bases; nucleotides outside the gene matches: 4. The CDR3 spans 15 residues. Germline CDR1 is SGHVS and CDR2 is FQNEAQ. The CDR3 DNA reads TGTGCCAGCAGCTTAGGGGGGGGGTATTACAATGAGCAGTTCTTC. Translating it yields CASSLGGGYYNEQFF.

CDR3 coding DNA: TGTGCCAGCAGCCGCGGGGACAGCTTTAGCAATCAGCCCCAGCATTTT. It encodes CASSRGDSFSNQPQHF. The chain joins TRBV5-8 to TRBJ1-5; 7 bases fit TRBD1. V lost 4 bases, J lost 0 bases, and 7 bases stayed unmatched. The CDR3 length is 16 residues. The germline V gene encodes CDR1 SGHTS and CDR2 YDEGEE.

The chain is built from TRBV25-1 and TRBJ1-1; D is undetermined. CDR3 length: 14 amino acids. V lost 2 bases, J lost 0 bases, and 7 bases lay in between. Looked up from germline, CDR1 is MGHDK and CDR2 is SYGVNS. The CDR3 bases are TGTGCCAGCAGTGAACAGTACATGAACACTGAAGCTTTCTTT. Its translation: CASSEQYMNTEAFF.

The J gene is TRBJ1-1, the V gene TRBV27; possibly TRBD1 for D (6 bases). This CDR3 region has 16 residues. The germline gives CDR1 MNHEY, CDR2 SMNVEV (reference sequence). The V gene lost 4 bases and the J gene lost 0 bases, with 15 bases spanning the gap. The CDR3 sequence is CASSYLSRGMNTEAFF. DNA of the CDR3: TGTGCCAGCAGTTACCTCTCCAGGGGCATGAACACTGAAGCTTTCTTT.

CDR3 in DNA: TGTGCCATCATGTTCCCTAGCGGGGCAGGGGACTATGGCTACACCTTC. It specifies CAIMFPSGAGDYGYTF. The chain links TRBV10-3 to TRBJ1-2; TRBD1 might be the D (6 bases). The CDR3 length is 16 residues. Germline assignment: CDR1 ENHRY and CDR2 SYGVKD. V was trimmed by 7 bases and J by 3 bases, leaving 21 bases between them.

The chain recombines TRBV7-2 with TRBJ2-5; 9 bases map to TRBD1. The CDR3 sequence is 15 residues long. Germline CDR1 reads SGHTA; CDR2 reads FQGNSA. The trim removed 8 bases at V and 1 base at J, leaving 8 bases unmatched. For the CDR3, the DNA is TGTGCCAGCGGAGGGGGACAGGGCGGCCAAGAGACCCAGTACTTC. Amino acid sequence: CASGGGQGGQETQYF. Based on the CDR3 plus reference TRBV7-2 and TRBJ2-5, the full variable domain is GAGVSQSPSNKVTEKGKDVELRCDPISGHTALYWYRQSLGQGLEFLIYFQGNSAPDKSGLPSDRFSAERTGGSVSTLTIQRTQQEDSAVYLCASGGGQGGQETQYFGPGTRLLVL.

This sequence joins TRBV6-5 and TRBJ1-1, with D possibly matching TRBD1 (5 bases). V was trimmed by 2 bases and J by 1 base, leaving 14 bases between them. The CDR3 is 16 amino acids. Germline V gene data show CDR1 as MNHEY and CDR2 as SVGAGI. The CDR3 sequence is CASSYIRGTSNTEAFF. For the CDR3, the DNA is TGTGCCAGCAGTTACATAAGGGGTACGTCGAACACTGAAGCTTTCTTT.

This chain links TRBV5-1 with TRBJ2-7; no reliable D call. Between the trimmed V and J ends, which lost 0 bases and 2 bases, there was a span of 6 bases. Germline CDR1 is SGHRS and CDR2 is YFSETQ. The CDR3 totals 13 residues. The CDR3 spells CASSLDNPYEQYF. The CDR3 DNA is TGCGCCAGCAGCTTGGATAACCCCTACGAGCAGTACTTC.

This clone has only one observation. This sequence joins TRBV5-4 and TRBJ1-2; D may be TRBD1 (6 bases). The CDR3 runs to 15 residues. The germline CDR1 and CDR2 sequences are SGHNT and YYREEE (reference sequence). V was pared by 4 bases and J by 7 bases, with 20 bases between. The CDR3 bases are TGTGCCAGCAGCGTACGTGACAGGACCGTCGTTGGCTACACCTTC. It is translated as CASSVRDRTVVGYTF.